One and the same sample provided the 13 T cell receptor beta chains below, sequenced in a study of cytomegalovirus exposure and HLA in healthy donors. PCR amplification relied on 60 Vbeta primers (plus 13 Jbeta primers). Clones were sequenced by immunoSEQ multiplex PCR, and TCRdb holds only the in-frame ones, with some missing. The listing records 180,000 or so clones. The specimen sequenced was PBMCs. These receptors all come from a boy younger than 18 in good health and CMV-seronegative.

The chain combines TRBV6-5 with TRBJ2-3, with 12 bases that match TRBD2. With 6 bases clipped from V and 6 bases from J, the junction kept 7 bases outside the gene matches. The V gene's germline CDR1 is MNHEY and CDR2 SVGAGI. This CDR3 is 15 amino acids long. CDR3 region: CASSSLAGGGDTQYF. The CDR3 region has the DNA TGTGCCAGCAGCTCACTAGCGGGGGGTGGGGATACGCAGTATTTT.

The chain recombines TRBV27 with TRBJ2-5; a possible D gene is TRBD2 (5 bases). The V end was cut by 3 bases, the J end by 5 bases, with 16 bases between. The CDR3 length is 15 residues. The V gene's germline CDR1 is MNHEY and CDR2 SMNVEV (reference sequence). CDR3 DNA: TGTGCCAGCAGTTTCTCTAGCCTTCCTTTGGAGACCCAGTACTTC. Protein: CASSFSSLPLETQYF.

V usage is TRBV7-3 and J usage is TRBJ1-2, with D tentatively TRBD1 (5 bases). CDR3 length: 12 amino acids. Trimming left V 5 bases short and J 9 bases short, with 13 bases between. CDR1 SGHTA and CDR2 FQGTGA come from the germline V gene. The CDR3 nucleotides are TGTGCCAGCAGCCCTCAGGGAGGGAGCTACACCTTC. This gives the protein CASSPQGGSYTF.

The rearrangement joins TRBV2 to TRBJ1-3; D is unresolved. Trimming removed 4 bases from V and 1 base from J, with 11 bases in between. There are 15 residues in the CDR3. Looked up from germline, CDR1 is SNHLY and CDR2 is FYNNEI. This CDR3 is CASSVEYTSGNTIYF. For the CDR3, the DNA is TGTGCCAGCAGTGTTGAGTATACTTCTGGAAACACCATATATTTT.

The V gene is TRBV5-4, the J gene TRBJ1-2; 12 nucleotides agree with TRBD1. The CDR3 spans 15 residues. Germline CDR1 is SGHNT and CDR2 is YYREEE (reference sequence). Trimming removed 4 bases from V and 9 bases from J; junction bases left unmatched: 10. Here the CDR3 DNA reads TGTGCCAGCAGCGGGGACAGGGGGCGCGATCTTAGCTACACCTTC. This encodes CASSGDRGRDLSYTF.

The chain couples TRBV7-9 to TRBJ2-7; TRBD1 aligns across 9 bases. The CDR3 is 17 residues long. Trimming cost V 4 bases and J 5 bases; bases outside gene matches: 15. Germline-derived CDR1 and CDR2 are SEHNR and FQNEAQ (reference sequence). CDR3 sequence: CASSSRDRAAWGDEQYF. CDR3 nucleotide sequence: TGTGCCAGCAGCTCCCGGGACAGGGCCGCCTGGGGGGACGAGCAGTACTTC.

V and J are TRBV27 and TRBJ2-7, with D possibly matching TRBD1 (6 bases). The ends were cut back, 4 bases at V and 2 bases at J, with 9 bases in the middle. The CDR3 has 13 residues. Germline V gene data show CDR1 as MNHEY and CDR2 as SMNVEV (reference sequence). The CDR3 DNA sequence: TGTGCCAGCAGTTCTCGACAGGCCTACGAGCAGTACTTC. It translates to CASSSRQAYEQYF.

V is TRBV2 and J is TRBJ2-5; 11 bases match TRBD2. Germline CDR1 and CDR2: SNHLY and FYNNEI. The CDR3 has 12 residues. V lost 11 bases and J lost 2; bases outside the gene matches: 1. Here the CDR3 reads CALAGGQETQYF. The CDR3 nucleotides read TGTGCCCTAGCGGGGGGACAAGAGACCCAGTACTTC.

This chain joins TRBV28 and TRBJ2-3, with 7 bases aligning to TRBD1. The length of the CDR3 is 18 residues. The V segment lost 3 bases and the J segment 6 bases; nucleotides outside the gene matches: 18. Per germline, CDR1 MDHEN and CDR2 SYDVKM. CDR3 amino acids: CASSFPLGGRQGTDTQYF. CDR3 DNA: TGTGCCAGCAGTTTCCCCCTGGGCGGGCGACAGGGAACGGATACGCAGTATTTT.

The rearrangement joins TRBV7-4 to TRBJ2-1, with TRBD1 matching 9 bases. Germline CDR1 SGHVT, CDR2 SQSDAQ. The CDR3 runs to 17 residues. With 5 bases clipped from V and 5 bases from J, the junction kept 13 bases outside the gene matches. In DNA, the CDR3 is TGTGCCAGCAGCCAACAAACCGGGACAGGGATCAACAATGAGCAGTTCTTC. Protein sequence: CASSQQTGTGINNEQFF.

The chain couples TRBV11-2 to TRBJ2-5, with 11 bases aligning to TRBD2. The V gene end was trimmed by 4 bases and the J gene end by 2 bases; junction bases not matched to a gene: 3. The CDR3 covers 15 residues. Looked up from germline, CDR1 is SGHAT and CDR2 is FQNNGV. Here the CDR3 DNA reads TGTGCCAGCAGCTCGAGACTAGCGGGGCAAGAGACCCAGTACTTC. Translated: CASSSRLAGQETQYF.

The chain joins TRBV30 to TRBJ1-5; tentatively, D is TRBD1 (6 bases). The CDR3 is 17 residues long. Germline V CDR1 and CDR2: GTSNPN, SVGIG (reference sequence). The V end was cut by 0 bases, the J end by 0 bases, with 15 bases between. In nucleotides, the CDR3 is TGTGCCTGGAGTGTAGGATTCAGGGGATATAGCAATCAGCCCCAGCATTTT. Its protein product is CAWSVGFRGYSNQPQHF.

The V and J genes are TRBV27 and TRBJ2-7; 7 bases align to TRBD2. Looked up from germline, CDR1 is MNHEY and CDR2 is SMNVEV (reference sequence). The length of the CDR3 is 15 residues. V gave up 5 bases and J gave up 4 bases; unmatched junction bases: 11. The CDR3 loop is CASSTAGTTNYEQYF. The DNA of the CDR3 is TGTGCCAGCAGTACGGCCGGGACTACAAATTACGAGCAGTACTTC.